This T cell receptor beta chain was retrieved from a study of blood T cell repertoires in COVID-19. Background on the study: There were acute and convalescent COVID-19 samples, and they came from the United States, Italy and Spain. From T cells, B-cell-depleted T cells, or PBMCs came the material, which was cDNA or gDNA.

Per the original methods: Amplification of reference gene primers provided the estimated nucleated cell counts. The method was immunoSEQ multiplex PCR; TCRdb's version includes in-frame clones alone and lacks a portion of them. V, J and clone size were drawn from that table, and D and trimming were deduced from the DNA. The profile shows about 79,000 clones, approximately 90% of them singletons. The germline V gene has CDR1 SGHRS and CDR2 YFSETQ. Trimming cost V 0 bases and J 3 bases; bases outside gene matches: 2. This CDR3 region has 14 residues. The origin of this receptor is a man in his sixties or seventies with active or convalescent COVID-19. This chain uses TRBV5-1 with TRBJ1-2; 7 bases match TRBD1. Sequencing input: peripheral blood. Here the CDR3 DNA reads TGCGCCAGCAGCTTGGTAGGACAGGACTATGGCTACACCTTC. Translating it yields CASSLVGQDYGYTF. Supplemented by reference TRBV5-1 and TRBJ1-2, the full variable domain reads KAGVTQTPRYLIKTRGQQVTLSCSPISGHRSVSWYQQTPGQGLQFLFEYFSETQRNKGNFPGRFSGRQFSNSRSEMNVSTLELGDSALYLCASSLVGQDYGYTFGSGTRLTVV.